Shown below are 27 T cell receptor beta chains from a single sample sequenced in a study of T and B cells in COVID-19 patients. TRB rearrangements were amplified by multiplex PCR with BIOMED2 TRB-A/B primers. In TCRdb, the multiplex PCR reads were re-called with MiXCR into one record per CDR3 protein. The sample shows 20,000 to 30,000 distinct CDR3 sequences, approximately 29% of them seen only once. TRB was amplified from around 250-500 ng of blood genomic DNA. Sequencing was done on a sample of blood. The source of these receptors is a human donor who had recovered from COVID-19.

The chain joins TRBV10-3 to TRBJ2-1; 7 positions match TRBD2. The germline V gene encodes CDR1 ENHRY and CDR2 SYGVKD. With 1 base clipped from V and 7 bases from J, the junction kept 7 bases outside the gene matches. CDR3 length: 15 amino acids. The CDR3 DNA reads as TGTGCCATCAGTGAGTGGAGCGGGGAGGGGAATGAGCAGTTCTTC. Its translation is CAISEWSGEGNEQFF.

This clonotype is medium-sized in the sample. The chain couples TRBV29-1 to TRBJ2-1; no clear D gene. Germline V CDR1 and CDR2: SQVTM, ANQGSEA. The CDR3 extends over 13 amino acids. Trimming shortened V by 5 bases and J by 3 bases, and 11 bases separated the two germline ends. The chain's CDR3 is CSVRRGYYNEQFF. CDR3 nucleotides: TGCAGCGTTCGGCGCGGATACTACAATGAGCAGTTCTTC.

This clonotype appeared many times. The rearrangement uses TRBV5-6 and TRBJ2-7; TRBD1 is a possible D gene (6 bases). CDR1 and CDR2 (germline): SGHDT, YYEEEE. The CDR3 runs to 12 residues. V gave up 3 bases and J gave up 3 bases, with 7 bases separating them. CDR3 residues: CASSSTGYEQYF. The CDR3 DNA follows: TGTGCCAGCAGCTCGACAGGCTACGAGCAGTACTTC.

This clonotype is medium-sized by share. The rearrangement links TRBV19 to TRBJ2-2; the match to TRBD1 covers 7 bases. Trimming cost V 1 base and J 5 bases; bases outside gene matches: 7. The CDR3 has 16 residues. Per the germline V gene, CDR1 is LNHDA and CDR2 is SQIVND (reference sequence). CDR3 amino acids: CASSIGGQVWTGELFF. The CDR3 nucleotides are TGTGCCAGTAGTATAGGAGGACAGGTTTGGACCGGGGAGCTGTTTTTT.

This clonotype is medium-sized in the sample. The J gene is TRBJ2-1, the V gene TRBV19; weak D call: TRBD2 (6 bases). Germline V lookup: CDR1 LNHDA, CDR2 SQIVND (reference sequence). Trimming left V 5 bases short and J 1 base short, with 12 bases between. The CDR3 has 15 amino acids. The CDR3 loop reads CASSPTGGSYNEQFF. The CDR3, as DNA: TGTGCCAGTAGTCCGACTGGGGGGTCCTACAATGAGCAGTTCTTC.

This clonotype occurred a few times. This rearrangement joins TRBV5-4 to TRBJ2-7, with D perhaps matching TRBD2 (6 bases). Germline V CDR1 and CDR2: SGHNT, YYREEE (reference sequence). This CDR3 is 14 amino acids long. V gave up 0 bases and J gave up 2 bases, with 9 bases separating them. The CDR3 nucleotides are TGTGCCAGCAGCTTGGCCGGGGAGGCCTACGAGCAGTACTTC. Amino acid sequence: CASSLAGEAYEQYF.

CDR3 sequence (DNA): TGTGCCAGCAGCTCTGGCCCAAAACCTGAAGCTTTCTTT. Amino acid sequence: CASSSGPKPEAFF. The V gene is TRBV13, the J gene TRBJ1-1; D not resolved. Germline CDR1 is PRHDT and CDR2 is FYEKMQ (reference sequence). The CDR3 runs to 13 residues. V gave up 4 bases and J gave up 6 bases, with 12 bases separating them.

This clonotype appeared a few times. A read error may account for a junction end that differs from germline. CDR3 loop: CATSDFSRGGTQYF. The DNA for the CDR3 is TGTGCCACCAGTGATTTTTCCAGGGGTGGGACCCAGTACTTC. The V and J genes are TRBV6-2 or TRBV6-3 and TRBJ2-5; D is possibly TRBD1 (6 bases). CDR1 is MNHEY and CDR2 is SVGEGT in the germline V gene. This CDR3 comprises 14 residues.

This clonotype was detected only a few times. The rearrangement links TRBV19 to TRBJ1-1; TRBD1 is a possible D gene (5 bases). CDR3 length: 14 amino acids. Germline V gene lookup returns CDR1 LNHDA and CDR2 SQIVND (reference sequence). V shed 7 bases and J shed 5 bases, with 17 bases lying between them. The DNA of the CDR3 is TGTGCCAGTAATAGAGTGGAGAGGGGAACTGAAGCTTTCTTT. Protein: CASNRVERGTEAFF.

This clonotype was observed many times. The chain is built from TRBV27 and TRBJ2-7; a possible D gene is TRBD2 (5 bases). The CDR3 is made up of 13 amino acids. Trimming took 3 bases from V and 6 from J, leaving 12 bases between them. CDR1 is MNHEY, CDR2 SMNVEV, per germline (reference sequence). The CDR3 DNA reads TGTGCCAGCAGTTTGGCCCCGGCGGGCGAGCAGTACTTC. This encodes CASSLAPAGEQYF.

Turning to this clonotype: One junction end does not reproduce the germline sequence, and a read error may be involved. The chain has TRBV5-6 and TRBJ2-5; 10 positions agree with TRBD2. The CDR3 loop spans 16 amino acids. Per the germline V gene, CDR1 is SGHDT and CDR2 is YYEEEE. CDR3 coding DNA: TGTGGCAGCAGCCAACCAGGGACTAGCGATCGAGAGACCCAGTACTTC. As protein: CGSSQPGTSDRETQYF.

The genes are TRBV6-2 or TRBV6-3 and TRBJ2-7, with D possibly matching TRBD1 (6 bases). CDR3 size: 18 residues. The germline gives CDR1 MNHEY, CDR2 SVGEGT. Trimming removed 0 bases from V and 0 bases from J, with 18 bases in between. CDR3: CASSYSRQVPPNSYEQYF. Written as DNA, the CDR3 is TGTGCCAGCAGTTACTCCCGACAGGTTCCGCCAAACTCCTACGAGCAGTACTTC.

The rearrangement links TRBV24-1 to TRBJ2-3, with D perhaps TRBD1 (5 bases). V was cut by 1 base and J by 6 bases, with 19 bases left in between. This CDR3 is 17 amino acids long. Germline-derived CDR1 and CDR2 are KGHDR and SFDVKD. The CDR3, as DNA: TGTGCCACCAGTGATTTTGTGGGGCCCCCCGGTGAGGATACGCAGTATTTT. This encodes CATSDFVGPPGEDTQYF.

The chain uses TRBV5-6 and TRBJ2-7; unclear D gene. In germline, CDR1 is SGHDT, CDR2 YYEEEE. CDR3 length: 11 amino acids. Trimming pared 4 bases from V and 0 bases from J, leaving 2 bases between. Here the CDR3 reads CASSTSYEQYF. The CDR3 DNA is TGTGCCAGCAGCACCTCCTACGAGCAGTACTTC.

The rearrangement uses TRBV6-4 and TRBJ2-1; TRBD2 aligns across 8 bases. V gave up 4 bases and J gave up 0 bases; unmatched junction bases: 5. The CDR3 contains 16 residues. The germline gives CDR1 MRHNA, CDR2 SNTAGT. This chain's CDR3 is CASSAGGVGSYNEQFF. CDR3 nucleotides: TGTGCCAGCAGTGCGGGAGGGGTCGGCTCCTACAATGAGCAGTTCTTC.

This clonotype occurred many times. V usage is TRBV18 and J usage is TRBJ2-2; 12 nucleotides line up with TRBD2. CDR3 length: 16 amino acids. J was trimmed by 6 bases and V by 3 bases; bases with no gene match: 5. CDR1 is KGHSH, CDR2 LQKENI, per germline. The CDR3 bases are TGTGCCAGCTCACCCGAGACTAGCGGGGGTGCCGGGGAGCTGTTTTTT. Translated, it gives CASSPETSGGAGELFF.

This clonotype was seen more than once but under ten times. This chain links TRBV28 with TRBJ2-5; no clear D gene. The CDR3 spans 13 residues. V dropped 6 bases and J dropped 0 bases, with 8 bases sitting between them. CDR1 is MDHEN, CDR2 SYDVKM, per germline. Written as DNA, the CDR3 is TGTGCCAGCAGGCCGACGTACCAAGAGACCCAGTACTTC. Translated, it gives CASRPTYQETQYF.

This clonotype was recorded a few times. The chain has TRBV6-5 and TRBJ1-1; no clear D. V lost 3 bases to trimming and J lost 1 base, with 12 bases between them. This CDR3 comprises 15 residues. The germline gives CDR1 MNHEY, CDR2 SVGAGI. The CDR3 is CASSYPSKGNTEAFF. Written as DNA, the CDR3 is TGTGCCAGCAGTTATCCCTCCAAGGGGAACACTGAAGCTTTCTTT.

V gene TRBV19 combines with J gene TRBJ1-5; D remains ambiguous. The CDR3 spans 15 residues. Germline V gives CDR1 LNHDA, CDR2 SQIVND (reference sequence). The V end was cut by 7 bases, the J end by 9 bases, with 22 bases between. The CDR3 loop is CASTLSTGFAWPQHF. Written as DNA, the CDR3 is TGTGCCAGTACCCTATCCACCGGGTTTGCCTGGCCCCAGCATTTT.

This clonotype was seen a few times. The chain joins TRBV18 to TRBJ1-5, with D maybe TRBD1 (6 bases). The germline V gene encodes CDR1 KGHSH and CDR2 LQKENI. V was pared by 2 bases and J by 0 bases, with 11 bases between. CDR3 length: 16 residues. CDR3 sequence: CASSPRQENSNQPQHF. The CDR3 coding sequence is TGTGCCAGCTCACCAAGACAGGAAAATAGCAATCAGCCCCAGCATTTT.

The V gene is TRBV6-2 or TRBV6-3, the J gene TRBJ2-5; D is tentatively TRBD1 or TRBD2 (5 bases each). Germline CDR1 is MNHEY and CDR2 is SVGEGT. The CDR3 consists of 18 residues. The V end was cut by 2 bases, the J end by 6 bases, with 25 bases between. The DNA for the CDR3 is TGTGCCAGCAGTTACCCAACTAGAGAGGGCAGGGTGGGACAGACCCAGTACTTC. Amino acid sequence: CASSYPTREGRVGQTQYF.

Written as DNA, the CDR3 is TGTGCCACCAGTGGATCCATTACCTACGAGCAGTACTTC. Translated, it gives CATSGSITYEQYF. The rearrangement uses TRBV24-1 and TRBJ2-7; D call uncertain. Germline values: CDR1 KGHDR, CDR2 SFDVKD. This CDR3 has 13 residues. V was shortened by 5 bases and J by 2 bases, with 9 bases between the two germline ends.

The chain couples TRBV20-1 to TRBJ2-5, with TRBD2 as a possible D gene (5 bases). Germline-derived CDR1 and CDR2 are DFQATT and SNEGSKA (reference sequence). This CDR3 region has 15 residues. The ends were cut back, 5 bases at V and 2 bases at J, with 18 bases in the middle. The chain's CDR3 is CSAGDSSGSQETQYF. Here the CDR3 DNA reads TGCAGTGCTGGGGATAGCTCGGGGTCGCAAGAGACCCAGTACTTC.

This clonotype was counted at least ten times. The chain combines TRBV5-5 with TRBJ2-5, with no clear D. The CDR3 has 12 amino acids. CDR1 and CDR2 (germline): SGHKS, YYEKEE (reference sequence). Deletions cut 4 bases from V and 5 bases from J, with 9 bases between. The CDR3 region has the DNA TGTGCCAGCAGCCCCCTTGGGGAGACCCAGTACTTC. It specifies CASSPLGETQYF.

This clonotype has just a few counts. The chain joins TRBV18 to TRBJ1-3, with D hard to call. This CDR3 has 18 residues. Germline assignment: CDR1 KGHSH and CDR2 LQKENI. Trimming cost V 2 bases and J 0 bases, with 17 bases left between them. CDR3 nucleotide sequence: TGTGCCAGCTCACCAGGTCAACGGAAGACCTCCTCTGGAAACACCATATATTTT. Residues: CASSPGQRKTSSGNTIYF. The variable domain in full, completed from reference TRBV18 and TRBJ1-3, reads NAGVMQNPRHLVRRRGQEARLRCSPMKGHSHVYWYRQLPEEGLKFMVYLQKENIIDESGMPKERFSAEFPKEGPSILRIQQVVRGDSAAYFCASSPGQRKTSSGNTIYFGEGSWLTVV.

This clonotype was observed a handful of times. The chain combines TRBV5-4 with TRBJ2-7, with 11 positions matching TRBD1. This CDR3 is built from 15 residues. CDR1 is SGHNT and CDR2 is YYREEE in the germline V gene (reference sequence). Trimming cost V 4 bases and J 4 bases; bases outside gene matches: 7. CDR3 sequence reads: CASSPGQGANYEQYF. CDR3 nucleotides: TGTGCCAGCAGCCCAGGACAGGGGGCCAATTACGAGCAGTACTTC.

The chain has TRBV20-1 and TRBJ1-2; D ambiguous. This CDR3 contains 11 residues. From germline, CDR1 is DFQATT and CDR2 SNEGSKA (reference sequence). V was shortened by 0 bases and J by 5 bases, with 4 bases between the two germline ends. DNA for the CDR3: TGCAGTGCTAGAGACCTTTATGGCTACACCTTC. Its protein is CSARDLYGYTF.